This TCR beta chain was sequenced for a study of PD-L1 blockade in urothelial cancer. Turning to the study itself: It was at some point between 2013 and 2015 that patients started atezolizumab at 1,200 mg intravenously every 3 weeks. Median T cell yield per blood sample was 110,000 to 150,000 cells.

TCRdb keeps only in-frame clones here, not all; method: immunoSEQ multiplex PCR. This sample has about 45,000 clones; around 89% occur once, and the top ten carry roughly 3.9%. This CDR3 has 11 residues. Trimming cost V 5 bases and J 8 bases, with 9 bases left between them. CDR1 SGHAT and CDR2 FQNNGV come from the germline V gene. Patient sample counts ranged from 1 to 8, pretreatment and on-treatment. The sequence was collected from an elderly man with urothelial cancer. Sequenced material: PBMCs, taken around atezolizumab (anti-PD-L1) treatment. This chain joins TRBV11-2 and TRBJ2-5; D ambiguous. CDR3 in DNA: TGTGCCAGCAGCCCCGAAGCAACCCAGTACTTC. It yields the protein CASSPEATQYF.